Listed below are T cell receptor beta chains from one sample, sequenced in a study of blood T cells in healthy people across ages. MiXCR, applied by TCRdb to the 5' RACE reads, yields one record per CDR3 protein. The sample consists of about 800,000 distinct CDR3 sequences, approximately 25% of them appearing once. The same data also contributed to another study, on T cells of mothers and their children.

The source material was blood. These receptor sequences come from a boy under 18 in good health. Each CDR3 is given with its conserved first and last residue. A D gene is named only where the DNA matches it firmly. Size is omitted from some rows. Given values are once, few, many or a class for expanded clones.

j_call v_call d_call clone_size cdr3_nt cdr3_aa
TRBJ2-2 TRBV6-2/TRBV6-3 - - TGTGCCAGCAGTCTCGGCCCCGACAGAACCGGGGAGCTGTTTTTT CASSLGPDRTGELFF
TRBJ1-2 TRBV2 - - TGTGCCAGCAGTGAACGGGAGGGTTCCTACTATGGCTACACCTTC CASSEREGSYYGYTF
TRBJ2-7 TRBV7-2 TRBD1 - TGTGCCAGCAGCTTTGACCGGGACAGCTCCTACGAGCAGTACTTC CASSFDRDSSYEQYF
TRBJ2-7 TRBV5-1 TRBD2 - TGCGCCAGCGGCCTTAGCGGGGGTCCCTACGAGCAGTACTTC CASGLSGGPYEQYF
TRBJ2-3 TRBV21-1 - few TGTGCCAGCAGCAAGGGTCCCAATGGGACTAGCACAGATACGCAGTATTTT CASSKGPNGTSTDTQYF
TRBJ2-3 TRBV12-3/TRBV12-4 - few TGTGCCAGCAGTCCGCTCACAGGGACAGATACGCAGTATTTT CASSPLTGTDTQYF
TRBJ2-5 TRBV28 - few TGTGCCAGCAGTTCTCCGGCAGTTGAAGAGACCCAGTACTTC CASSSPAVEETQYF
TRBJ1-1 TRBV7-6 - few TGTGCCAGCAGCCCCCGAGGGGGTGGGGACACTGAAGCTTTCTTT CASSPRGGGDTEAFF
TRBJ2-7 TRBV12-3/TRBV12-4 - - TGTGCCAGCAGTCACAGAGCCCGCTACGAGCAGTACTTC CASSHRARYEQYF
TRBJ2-7 TRBV19 TRBD1 few TGTGCCAGTAGGACAGGGGGCGAGCAGTACTTC CASRTGGEQYF
TRBJ1-4 TRBV5-1 - - TGCGCCAGCAGCTTGGGCCAGGGGCGAGATGAAAAACTGTTTTTT CASSLGQGRDEKLFF
TRBJ1-4 TRBV15 - few TGTGCCACCAGCAGAGGGGGGACCGTAACTAATGAAAAACTGTTTTTT CATSRGGTVTNEKLFF
TRBJ2-1 TRBV6-6 - - TGTGCCAGCAGTGACTCTCTGCGGGGGCACAATGAGCAGTTCTTC CASSDSLRGHNEQFF
TRBJ2-5 TRBV12-3/TRBV12-4 TRBD1 - TGTGCCAGCAGGGACAGGGGGCTGGGGACCCAGTACTTC CASRDRGLGTQYF
TRBJ2-1 TRBV7-9 TRBD2 - TGTGCCAGCAGCCCGATTCTAGCGGGGGGCGATGAGCAGTTCTTC CASSPILAGGDEQFF
TRBJ2-5 TRBV3-1 TRBD2 many TGTGCCAGCAGCCCCGGGACTAGCGGGAGGTCGGAGACCCAGTACTTC CASSPGTSGRSETQYF
TRBJ2-1 TRBV6-1 - - TGTGCCAGCAGTGGCCACCGGGGACGGGGGGCGGGAAGGGTACACAATGAGCAGTTCTTC CASSGHRGRGAGRVHNEQFF
TRBJ2-5 TRBV7-9 TRBD1 few TGTGCCAGCAGACCGGACAGGCCCTCTACGGGGCAGTACTTC CASRPDRPSTGQYF
TRBJ2-7 TRBV29-1 - few TGCAGCGTTGAACTAGGAATTGCTTACGAGCAGTACTTC CSVELGIAYEQYF
TRBJ2-3 TRBV6-2/TRBV6-3 TRBD2 few TGTGCCGGCAGTTACCCGGGAGGGGTCAGCACAGATACGCAGTATTTT CAGSYPGGVSTDTQYF